Each of the 10 T cell receptor beta chains below was sequenced from the same sample in a study of vaccination and CD4 T cells after COVID-19. No antigen has been assigned to these receptors. Treatment described: roughly ten-day PBMC culture with coronavirus spike peptide pools or control peptides (ViraFEST assay). Oncomine TCR Beta short-read sequencing was applied to DNA from cultured CD4+ T cells. TCRdb called the PCR reads again in MiXCR, with one record for every CDR3 protein. Of under 25,000 distinct CDR3 sequences detected, roughly 44% appear once; the ten largest clones hold roughly 12%. The sample taken for sequencing was cultured CD4+ T cells from blood. All receptors derive from a human donor with COVID-19.

This chain connects TRBV20-1 to TRBJ2-5, with D perhaps matching TRBD2 (5 bases). V lost 1 base and J lost 4, with 13 bases in between. CDR3 length: 14 amino acids. From germline, CDR1 is DFQATT and CDR2 SNEGSKA (reference sequence). The CDR3 nucleotides are TGCAGTGCTAGAGCCTCCGTGGCGGGAGAGACCCAGTACTTC. It translates to CSARASVAGETQYF.

The rearrangement uses TRBV20-1 and TRBJ2-1; no clear D. Germline CDR1 reads DFQATT; CDR2 reads SNEGSKA (reference sequence). V lost 0 bases, J lost 10 bases, and 13 bases lay in between. The length of the CDR3 is 13 residues. CDR3 sequence: CSARDSYLLEQFF. DNA of the CDR3: TGCAGTGCTAGAGATTCGTACCTTTTGGAGCAGTTCTTC.

V usage is TRBV18 and J usage is TRBJ2-7; TRBD1 is a possible D gene (6 bases). The CDR3 consists of 15 residues. Trimming pared 3 bases from V and 3 bases from J, leaving 15 bases between. The germline CDR1 and CDR2 sequences are KGHSH and LQKENI. CDR3 in DNA: TGTGCCAGCTCACCGCCCGGGACAAGCTTCTACGAGCAGTACTTC. This translates into CASSPPGTSFYEQYF.

This rearrangement joins TRBV2 to TRBJ2-7; 9 bases are a match to TRBD1. The trim removed 7 bases at V and 2 bases at J, leaving 3 bases unmatched. The CDR3 runs 13 residues. The germline V gene encodes CDR1 SNHLY and CDR2 FYNNEI. CDR3 protein: CASTRTGAYEQYF. The CDR3 DNA follows: TGTGCCAGCACCAGGACAGGGGCCTACGAGCAGTACTTC. The full variable domain, with the rest looked up from reference TRBV2 and TRBJ2-7, is EPEVTQTPSHQVTQMGQEVILRCVPISNHLYFYWYRQILGQKVEFLVSFYNNEISEKSEIFDDQFSVERPDGSNFTLKIRSTKLEDSAMYFCASTRTGAYEQYFGPGTRLTVT.

About this clonotype itself: Mismatch with germline at one junction end may stem from a read error. The chain links TRBV6-1 to TRBJ2-2; tentatively, D is TRBD2 (7 bases). Germline V CDR1 and CDR2: MNHNS, SASEGT. This CDR3 has 16 amino acids. Written as DNA, the CDR3 is TGTGCCAGCAGTGAAAGGGGGGGAGCGAGCACCGGGGAGCTGTTCTTT. Translation: CASSERGGASTGELFF.

CDR3 protein: CASSISPRASREKLFF. The CDR3 nucleotides read TGTGCCAGTAGTATATCTCCCAGGGCCTCTCGGGAAAAACTGTTTTTT. The V call is TRBV19, the J call TRBJ1-4; a weak D match, TRBD1 (5 bases). This CDR3 has 16 amino acids. Germline V CDR1 and CDR2: LNHDA, SQIVND (reference sequence). V lost 2 bases, J lost 8 bases, and 18 bases lay in between.

The gene calls are TRBV5-4 and TRBJ1-1; 8 bases are shared with TRBD1. Looked up from germline, CDR1 is SGHNT and CDR2 is YYREEE (reference sequence). J was trimmed by 11 bases and V by 3 bases; bases with no gene match: 18. This CDR3 has 16 amino acids. CDR3 nucleotides: TGTGCCAGCAGCTCTTTTACCTCGGGACAGGCCACCGATGCTTTCTTT. Its protein product is CASSSFTSGQATDAFF.

This clonotype was detected a few times. This sequence joins TRBV12-3 or TRBV12-4 and TRBJ1-2, with 9 bases lining up with TRBD1. The length of the CDR3 is 14 residues. The trim removed 6 bases at V and 7 bases at J, leaving 9 bases unmatched. The CDR3 reads CASSPDRGKSGYTF. The DNA of the CDR3 is TGTGCCAGCAGCCCGGACAGGGGAAAAAGTGGCTACACCTTC.

The CDR3, as DNA: TGTGCCAGCAACAACCGGGGGCGAGGGGGCTACACCTTC. Amino acids: CASNNRGRGGYTF. The chain uses TRBV2 and TRBJ1-2, with a weak D call TRBD1 (6 bases). Germline lookup yields CDR1 SNHLY and CDR2 FYNNEI. V lost 7 bases to trimming and J lost 8 bases, with 17 bases between them. The CDR3 totals 13 residues.

A note on this clonotype: An end of the junction does not agree with germline; a read error may underlie this. This rearrangement joins TRBV7-7 to TRBJ1-4, with a weak D call TRBD1 (5 bases). Germline V gene sequence: CDR1 SSHAT, CDR2 FNYEAQ (reference sequence). The CDR3 runs to 15 residues. This CDR3 is CASSEGGGRREKLFF. The CDR3 DNA reads TGTGCTAGCAGCGAAGGCGGGGGGAGAAGAGAAAAACTGTTTTTT.